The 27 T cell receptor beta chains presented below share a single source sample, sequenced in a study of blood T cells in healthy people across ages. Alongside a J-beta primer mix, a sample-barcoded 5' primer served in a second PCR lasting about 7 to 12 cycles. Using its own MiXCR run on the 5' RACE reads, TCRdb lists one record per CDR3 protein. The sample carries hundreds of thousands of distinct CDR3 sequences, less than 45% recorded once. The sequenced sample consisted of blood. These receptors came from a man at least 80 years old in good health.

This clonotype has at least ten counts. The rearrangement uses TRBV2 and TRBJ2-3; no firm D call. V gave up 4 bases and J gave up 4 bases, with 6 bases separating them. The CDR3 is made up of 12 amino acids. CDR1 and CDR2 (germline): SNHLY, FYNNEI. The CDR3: CASSGDADTQYF. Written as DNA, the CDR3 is TGTGCCAGCAGTGGTGATGCAGATACGCAGTATTTT.

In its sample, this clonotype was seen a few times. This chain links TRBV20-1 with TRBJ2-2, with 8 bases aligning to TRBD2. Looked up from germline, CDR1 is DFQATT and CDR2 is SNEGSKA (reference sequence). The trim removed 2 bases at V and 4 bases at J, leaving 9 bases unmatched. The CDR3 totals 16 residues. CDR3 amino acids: CSARSPTSESTGELFF. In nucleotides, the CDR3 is TGCAGTGCTAGATCGCCGACTAGCGAATCCACCGGGGAGCTGTTTTTT.

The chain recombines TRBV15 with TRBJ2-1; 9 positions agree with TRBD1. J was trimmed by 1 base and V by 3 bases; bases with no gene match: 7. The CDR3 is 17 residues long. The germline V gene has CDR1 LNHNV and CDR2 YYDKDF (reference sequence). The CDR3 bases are TGTGCCACCAGCAGTTTAACCGGGACAGGGTCCTACAATGAGCAGTTCTTC. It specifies CATSSLTGTGSYNEQFF.

This chain's CDR3 is CASRNTGESYGYTF. The CDR3 DNA sequence: TGTGCCAGCAGAAATACAGGGGAGAGCTATGGCTACACCTTC. The gene calls are TRBV12-3 or TRBV12-4 and TRBJ1-2; the match to TRBD1 covers 7 bases. The CDR3 contains 14 residues. The V gene end was trimmed by 6 bases and the J gene end by 4 bases; junction bases not matched to a gene: 8.

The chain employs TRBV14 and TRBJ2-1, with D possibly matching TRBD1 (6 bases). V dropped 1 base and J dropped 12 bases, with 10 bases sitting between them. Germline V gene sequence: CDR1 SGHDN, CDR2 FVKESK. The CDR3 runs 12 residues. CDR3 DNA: TGTGCCAGCAGCCAAGCAGGGGCGTGGCAGTTCTTC. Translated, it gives CASSQAGAWQFF.

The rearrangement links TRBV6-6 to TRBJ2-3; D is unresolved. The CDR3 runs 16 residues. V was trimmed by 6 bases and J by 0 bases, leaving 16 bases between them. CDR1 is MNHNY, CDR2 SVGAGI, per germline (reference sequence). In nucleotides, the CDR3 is TGTGCCAGCAGCAAATATAGAAAAGGTAGCACAGATACGCAGTATTTT. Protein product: CASSKYRKGSTDTQYF.

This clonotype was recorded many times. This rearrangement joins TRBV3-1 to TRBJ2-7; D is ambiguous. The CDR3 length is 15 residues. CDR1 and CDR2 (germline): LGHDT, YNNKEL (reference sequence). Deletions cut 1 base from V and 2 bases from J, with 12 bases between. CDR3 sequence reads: CASSQVHSTAYEQYF. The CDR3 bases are TGTGCCAGCAGCCAAGTACACTCAACCGCCTACGAGCAGTACTTC.

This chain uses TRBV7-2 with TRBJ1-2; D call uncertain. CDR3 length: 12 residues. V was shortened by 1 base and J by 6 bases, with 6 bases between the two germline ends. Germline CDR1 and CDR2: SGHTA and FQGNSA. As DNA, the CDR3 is TGTGCCAGCAGCTTAGTGCTAGATGGCTACACCTTC. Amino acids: CASSLVLDGYTF.

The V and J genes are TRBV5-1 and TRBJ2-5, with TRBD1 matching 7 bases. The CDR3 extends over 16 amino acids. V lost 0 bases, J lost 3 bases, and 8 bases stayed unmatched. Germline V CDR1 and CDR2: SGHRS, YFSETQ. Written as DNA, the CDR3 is TGCGCCAGCAGCTTGGGTACTGACAGGGTCGAAGAGACCCAGTACTTC. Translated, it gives CASSLGTDRVEETQYF.

The CDR3 bases are TGTGCCAGCAGCCAAGGGACTAGCGGGAGCTCCTACGAGCAGTACTTC. Translated, it gives CASSQGTSGSSYEQYF. The V call is TRBV3-1, the J call TRBJ2-7; 13 nucleotides align to TRBD2. V lost 1 base, J lost 0 bases, and 0 bases stayed unmatched. Germline assignment: CDR1 LGHDT and CDR2 YNNKEL (reference sequence). The CDR3 extends over 16 amino acids.

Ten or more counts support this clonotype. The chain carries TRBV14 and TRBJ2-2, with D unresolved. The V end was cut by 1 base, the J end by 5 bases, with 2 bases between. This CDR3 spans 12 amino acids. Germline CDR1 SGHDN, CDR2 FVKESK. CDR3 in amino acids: CASSQVTGELFF. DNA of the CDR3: TGTGCCAGCAGCCAAGTTACCGGGGAGCTGTTTTTT.

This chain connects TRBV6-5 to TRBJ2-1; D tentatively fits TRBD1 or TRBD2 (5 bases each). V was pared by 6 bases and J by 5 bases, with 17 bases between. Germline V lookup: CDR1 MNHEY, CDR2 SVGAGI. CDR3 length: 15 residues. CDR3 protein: CASSQAAGANNEQFF. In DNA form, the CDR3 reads TGTGCCAGCAGCCAAGCCGCCGGGGCCAACAATGAGCAGTTCTTC.

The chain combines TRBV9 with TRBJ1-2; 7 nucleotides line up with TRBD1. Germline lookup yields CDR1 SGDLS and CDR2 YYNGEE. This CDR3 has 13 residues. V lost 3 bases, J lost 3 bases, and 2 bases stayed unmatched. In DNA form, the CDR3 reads TGTGCCAGCAGCGGCACAGGGGACTATGGCTACACCTTC. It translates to CASSGTGDYGYTF.

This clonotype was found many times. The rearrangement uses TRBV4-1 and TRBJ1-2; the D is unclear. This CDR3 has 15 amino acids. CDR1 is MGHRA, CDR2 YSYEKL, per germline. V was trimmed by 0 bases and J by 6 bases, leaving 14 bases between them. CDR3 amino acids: CASSQDGRGFDGYTF. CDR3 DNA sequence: TGCGCCAGCAGCCAAGATGGTCGGGGTTTCGATGGCTACACCTTC.

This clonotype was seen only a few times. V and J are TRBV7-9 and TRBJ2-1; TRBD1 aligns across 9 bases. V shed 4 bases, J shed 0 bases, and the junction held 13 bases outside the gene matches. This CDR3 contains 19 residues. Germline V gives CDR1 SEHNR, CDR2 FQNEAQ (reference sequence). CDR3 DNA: TGTGCCAGCAGCTATCCGGGACAGGGTCGTAAGAGCTCCTACAATGAGCAGTTCTTC. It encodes CASSYPGQGRKSSYNEQFF.

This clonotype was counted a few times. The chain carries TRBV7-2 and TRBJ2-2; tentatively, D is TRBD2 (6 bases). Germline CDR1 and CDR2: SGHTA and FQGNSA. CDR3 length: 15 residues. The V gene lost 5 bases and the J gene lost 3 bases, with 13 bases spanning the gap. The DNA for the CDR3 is TGTGCCAGCAGCCTAAAGACTAGTGACACCGGGGAGCTGTTTTTT. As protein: CASSLKTSDTGELFF.

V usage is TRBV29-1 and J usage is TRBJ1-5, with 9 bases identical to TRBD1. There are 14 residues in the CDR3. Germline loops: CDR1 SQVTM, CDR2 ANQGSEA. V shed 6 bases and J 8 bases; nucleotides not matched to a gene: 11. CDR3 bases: TGCAGCGTCCGAAATCCGGGACAGGGAGAGCCCCAGCATTTT. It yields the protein CSVRNPGQGEPQHF.

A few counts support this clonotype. CDR3 region: CASKRGLNSPLHF. For the CDR3, the DNA is TGCGCCAGCAAGAGGGGGCTGAATTCACCCCTCCACTTT. The chain uses TRBV10-2 and TRBJ1-6; 7 bases line up with TRBD1. Trimming removed 7 bases from V and 7 bases from J; junction bases left unmatched: 4. This CDR3 contains 13 residues. CDR1 is WSHSY and CDR2 is SAAADI in the germline V gene.

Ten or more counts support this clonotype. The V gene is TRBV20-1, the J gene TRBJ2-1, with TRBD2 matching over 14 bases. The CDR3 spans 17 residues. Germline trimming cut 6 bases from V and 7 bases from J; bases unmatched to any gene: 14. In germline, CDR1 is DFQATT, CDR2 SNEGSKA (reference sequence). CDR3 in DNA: TGCAGTGCCCCGGGACTAGCGGGAGACCGTGGGAGGAATGAGCAGTTCTTC. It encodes CSAPGLAGDRGRNEQFF.

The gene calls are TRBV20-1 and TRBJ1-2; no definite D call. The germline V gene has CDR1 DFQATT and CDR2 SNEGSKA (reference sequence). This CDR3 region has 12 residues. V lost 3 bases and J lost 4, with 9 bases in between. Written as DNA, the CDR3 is TGCAGTGCTAGCGCGGACCCCTATGGCTACACCTTC. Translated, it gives CSASADPYGYTF.

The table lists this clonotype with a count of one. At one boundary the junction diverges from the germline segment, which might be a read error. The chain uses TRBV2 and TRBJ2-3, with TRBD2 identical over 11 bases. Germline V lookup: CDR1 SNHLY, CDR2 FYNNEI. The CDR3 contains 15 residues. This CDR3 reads CTSSLLAGEGDTQYF. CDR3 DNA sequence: TGTACCAGCAGTTTACTAGCGGGGGAGGGAGATACGCAGTATTTT.

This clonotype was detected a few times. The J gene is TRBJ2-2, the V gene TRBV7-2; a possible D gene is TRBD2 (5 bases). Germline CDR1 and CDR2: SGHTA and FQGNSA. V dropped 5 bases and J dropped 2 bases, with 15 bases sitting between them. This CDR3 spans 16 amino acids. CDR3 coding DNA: TGTGCCAGCAGCCTCCGGGCCCTAGCAAACACCGGGGAGCTGTTTTTT. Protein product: CASSLRALANTGELFF.

Written as DNA, the CDR3 is TGTGCCAGCAGCGAGGCCGGGACACAGAACACTGAAGCTTTCTTT. Translating gives CASSEAGTQNTEAFF. This chain links TRBV7-3 with TRBJ1-1, with a weak D call TRBD1 (6 bases). V shed 5 bases and J shed 1 base, with 14 bases lying between them. This CDR3 contains 15 residues. Germline values: CDR1 SGHTA, CDR2 FQGTGA.

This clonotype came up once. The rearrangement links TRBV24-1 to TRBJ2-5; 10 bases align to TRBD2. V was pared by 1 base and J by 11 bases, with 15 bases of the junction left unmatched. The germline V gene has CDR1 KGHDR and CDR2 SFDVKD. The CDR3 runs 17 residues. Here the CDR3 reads CATSDFLAGDFRGEQYF. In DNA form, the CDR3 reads TGTGCCACCAGTGATTTCCTAGCGGGAGATTTCCGGGGAGAGCAGTACTTC.

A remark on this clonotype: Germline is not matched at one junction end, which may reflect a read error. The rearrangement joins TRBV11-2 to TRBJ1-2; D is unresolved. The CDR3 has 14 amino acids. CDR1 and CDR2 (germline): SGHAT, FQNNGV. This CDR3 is CASSPTNGDYGYTF. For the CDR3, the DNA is TGCGCCAGCAGCCCGACAAATGGGGACTATGGCTACACCTTC.

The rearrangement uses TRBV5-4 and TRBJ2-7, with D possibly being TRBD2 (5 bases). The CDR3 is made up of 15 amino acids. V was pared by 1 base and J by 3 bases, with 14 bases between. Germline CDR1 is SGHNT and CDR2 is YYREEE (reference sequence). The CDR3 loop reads CASSLRRPGHYEQYF. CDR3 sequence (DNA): TGTGCCAGCAGCTTGCGGAGGCCCGGTCACTACGAGCAGTACTTC.

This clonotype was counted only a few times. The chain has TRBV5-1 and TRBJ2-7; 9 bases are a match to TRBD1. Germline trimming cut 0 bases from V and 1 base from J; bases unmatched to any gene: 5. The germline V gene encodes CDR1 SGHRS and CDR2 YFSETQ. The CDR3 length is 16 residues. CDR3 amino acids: CASSLDGTGFSYEQYF. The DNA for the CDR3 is TGCGCCAGCAGCTTGGATGGGACAGGGTTTTCCTACGAGCAGTACTTC.